This TCR beta chain was profiled in a study of blood T cell repertoires in COVID-19. Original handling: Amplification of reference gene primers was used by the study to estimate nucleated cell counts. This table comes from immunoSEQ multiplex PCR, and its TCRdb copy is limited to in-frame clones, with some not included. That table furnishes V, J and clone size, whereas the DNA furnished D and trimming. Of 70,000 to 100,000 clones in the sample, about four fifths were seen once. CDR1 is LNHDA, CDR2 SQIVND, per germline (reference sequence). V gave up 2 bases and J gave up 0 bases; unmatched junction bases: 2. This CDR3 is 16 amino acids long.

The chain recombines TRBV19 with TRBJ2-2; 8 nucleotides align to TRBD2. The sample consisted of peripheral blood. The sequence was obtained from a human donor in a cohort sampled during active COVID-19. The CDR3 loop reads CASSIPGGPNTGELFF. The CDR3 DNA is TGTGCCAGTAGTATACCGGGAGGGCCGAACACCGGGGAGCTGTTTTTT.